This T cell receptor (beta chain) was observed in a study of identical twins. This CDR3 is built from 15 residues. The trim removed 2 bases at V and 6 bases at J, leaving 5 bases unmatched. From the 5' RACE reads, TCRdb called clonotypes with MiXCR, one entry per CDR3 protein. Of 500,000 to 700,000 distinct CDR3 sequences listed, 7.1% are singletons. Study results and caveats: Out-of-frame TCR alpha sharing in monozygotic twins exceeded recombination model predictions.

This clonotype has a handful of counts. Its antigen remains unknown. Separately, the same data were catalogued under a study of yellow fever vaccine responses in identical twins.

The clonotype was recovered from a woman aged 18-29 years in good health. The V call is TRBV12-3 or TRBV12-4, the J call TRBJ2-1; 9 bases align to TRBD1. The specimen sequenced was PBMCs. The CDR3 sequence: CASSLPGTGSNEQFF. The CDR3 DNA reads TGTGCCAGCAGTTTACCAGGGACAGGGAGCAATGAGCAGTTCTTC.